What follows describes a single T cell receptor (beta chain). This clone was recorded a few times. Its antigen is not yet known. Within one base of it there is no much larger clone, and no base qualities were kept. Peripheral blood samples were provided by related bone marrow donors on the day of marrow donation. Mononuclear cells from peripheral blood and bone marrow were separated by Ficoll-Hypaque density centrifugation and then cryopreserved. This sample is part of a study of T cells after posttransplantation cyclophosphamide (dated by TCRdb to 2016 to 2017). Background for the entire study: Using TRB sequencing, the study followed how the T cell repertoire rebuilt after myeloablative bone marrow transplantation with posttransplantation cyclophosphamide given as GVHD prophylaxis. Samples from about 33 PTCy-treated patients, along with samples from around 16 of their related bone marrow donors, underwent antigen receptor sequencing. Blood from all 34 PTCy patients who had 1-year posttransplant specimens underwent TRB sequencing. Up to about 3 additional blood samples from 2 to 5.2 years after transplant were also TRB-sequenced in 3 patients, as was pretransplant blood from a handful of patients. Because TRA and TRB clonality correlated tightly in fewer than ten samples, later TCR analyses were limited to TRB. Public TRB sequences were checked against a database of over 3,000 sequences associated with responses to pathogens, tumor antigens, self-antigens and alloantigens. Broad study findings and their caveats: Across roughly 40 patients, recipient CMV seropositivity and CMV reactivation were highly associated with TRB clonality; PTCy diversity was similar to CNI/methotrexate controls. At 1-2 months, donor-recipient similarity was low but rose over the first year, and the later blood repertoires were often dominated by donor CD8+ memory clones. The TRB repertoires of T cells infiltrating skin or the GI tract showed only limited overlap with the TRB repertoires found in blood.

The CDR3 runs 14 amino acids, cysteine and phenylalanine included. Only the CDR3 DNA is retained, 42 bases long and in frame from the first base. The V end gives up 2 bases and the J end 1 base, leaving 1 base in the junction not matched to a gene. The germline V gene (reference sequence) specifies MNHEY as CDR1 and SMNVEV as CDR2. TRB sequencing was run on genomic DNA with either the immunoSEQ assay at survey resolution or the hsTCRB kit. The published analysis was carried out like this. The immunoSEQ software handled the initial read processing, while the LymphoSeq R package was used for the repertoire analyses. For each TRB dataset, clonality was calculated as 1 minus normalized Shannon entropy, and the Gini coefficient was computed as well. Phenotypes of unsorted samples were inferred by mapping TRB sequences from sorted subsets of the recipient or donor onto the same recipient's unsorted samples. TCRdb limited this immuneACCESS table to in-frame rearrangements with V and J called. A share of clones is missing; checked studies link under half to unresolved V genes, and the rest is unexplained. The DNA gave D and trimming, while V, J and clone size come from that table. In this sample the table shows 30,000 to 40,000 clones, and no singletons are among them. 2.5% of the sample comes from the top ten.

The sequence links TRBV27 to TRBJ2-5, and 7 junction bases match TRBD1. This receptor was obtained from a man aged 50 to 60 in good health, CMV-negative, and a related stem cell transplant donor. The sample consisted of PBMCs. The CDR3 protein is CASSLGTVQETQYF. The bases read TGTGCCAGCAGTTTAGGGACAGTCCAAGAGACCCAGTACTTC.